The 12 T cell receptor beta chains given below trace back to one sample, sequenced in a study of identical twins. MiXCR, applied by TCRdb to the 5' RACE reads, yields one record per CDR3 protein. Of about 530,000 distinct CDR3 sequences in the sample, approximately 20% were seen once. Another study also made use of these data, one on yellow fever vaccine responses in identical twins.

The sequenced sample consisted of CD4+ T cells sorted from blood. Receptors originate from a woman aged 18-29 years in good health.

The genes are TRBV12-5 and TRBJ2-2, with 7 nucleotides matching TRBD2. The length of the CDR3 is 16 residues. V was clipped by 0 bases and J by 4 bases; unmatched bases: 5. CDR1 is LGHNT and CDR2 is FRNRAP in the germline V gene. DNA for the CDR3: TGTGCTAGTGGTTTGGTACCGGGGGGAGGCACCGGGGAGCTGTTTTTT. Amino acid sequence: CASGLVPGGGTGELFF.

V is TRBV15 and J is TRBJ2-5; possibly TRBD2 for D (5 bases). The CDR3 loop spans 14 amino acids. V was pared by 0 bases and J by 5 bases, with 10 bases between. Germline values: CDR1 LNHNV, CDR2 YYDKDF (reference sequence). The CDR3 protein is CATSRDPRGETQYF. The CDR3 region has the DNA TGTGCCACCAGCAGAGATCCCCGCGGGGAGACCCAGTACTTC.

CDR3 nucleotides: TGTGCCACCAGCAGAGACCAGAAAGAGACCCAGTACTTC. Translation: CATSRDQKETQYF. The genes are TRBV15 and TRBJ2-5, with D unresolved. The V and J ends lost 0 bases and 3 bases respectively, with 5 bases between them. CDR1 and CDR2 (germline): LNHNV, YYDKDF (reference sequence). The CDR3 has 13 amino acids.

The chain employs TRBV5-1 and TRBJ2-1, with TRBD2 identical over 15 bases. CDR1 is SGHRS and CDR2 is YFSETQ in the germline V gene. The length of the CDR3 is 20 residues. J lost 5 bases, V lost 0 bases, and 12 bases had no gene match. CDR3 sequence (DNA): TGCGCCAGCAGCTTGGCCGTCTCGGGACTAGCGGGAGGACTGAACAATGAGCAGTTCTTC. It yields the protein CASSLAVSGLAGGLNNEQFF.

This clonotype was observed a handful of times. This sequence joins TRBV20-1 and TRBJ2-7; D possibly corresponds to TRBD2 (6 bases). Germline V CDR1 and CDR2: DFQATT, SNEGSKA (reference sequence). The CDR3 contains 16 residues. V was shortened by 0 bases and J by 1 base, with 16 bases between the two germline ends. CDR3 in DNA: TGCAGTGCTAGAGAGACCGCGGGAAGGTGGTCCTACGAGCAGTACGTC. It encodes CSARETAGRWSYEQYV.

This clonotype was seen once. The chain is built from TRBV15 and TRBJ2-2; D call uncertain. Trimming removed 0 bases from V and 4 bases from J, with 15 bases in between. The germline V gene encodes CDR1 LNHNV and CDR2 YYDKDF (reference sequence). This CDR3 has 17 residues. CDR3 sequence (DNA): TGTGCCACCAGCAGAGATACCCAAACAGCTCTCACCGGGGAGCTGTTTTTT. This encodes CATSRDTQTALTGELFF. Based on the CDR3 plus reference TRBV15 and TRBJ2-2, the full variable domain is DAMVIQNPRYQVTQFGKPVTLSCSQTLNHNVMYWYQQKSSQAPKLLFHYYDKDFNNEADTPDNFQSRRPNTSFCFLDIRSPGLGDTAMYLCATSRDTQTALTGELFFGEGSRLTVL.

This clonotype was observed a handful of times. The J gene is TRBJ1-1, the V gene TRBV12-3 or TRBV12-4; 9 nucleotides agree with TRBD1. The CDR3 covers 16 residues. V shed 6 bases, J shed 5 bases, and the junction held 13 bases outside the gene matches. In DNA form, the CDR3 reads TGTGCCAGCAGCAAAGGAGCCGGGACAGGGATGACTGAAGCTTTCTTT. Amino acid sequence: CASSKGAGTGMTEAFF.

The CDR3 coding sequence is TGTGCCAGCAGCCCAATGGGGCGGAATACGCAGTATTTT. Amino acids: CASSPMGRNTQYF. This chain connects TRBV12-3 or TRBV12-4 to TRBJ2-3; TRBD1 might be the D (5 bases). V lost 6 bases, J lost 7 bases, and 14 bases lay in between. This CDR3 has 13 amino acids.

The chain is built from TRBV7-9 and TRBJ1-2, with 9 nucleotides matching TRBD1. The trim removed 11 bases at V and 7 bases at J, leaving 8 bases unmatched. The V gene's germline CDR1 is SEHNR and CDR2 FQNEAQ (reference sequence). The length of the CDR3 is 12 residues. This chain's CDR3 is CAARDRESGYTF. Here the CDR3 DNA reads TGTGCCGCCCGGGACAGGGAGAGTGGCTACACCTTC.

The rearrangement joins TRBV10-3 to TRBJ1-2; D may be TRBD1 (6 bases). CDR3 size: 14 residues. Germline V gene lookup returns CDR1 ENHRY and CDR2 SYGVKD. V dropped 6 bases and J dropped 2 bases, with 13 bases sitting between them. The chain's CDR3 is CAISKQGVNYGYTF. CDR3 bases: TGTGCCATCAGCAAACAGGGAGTCAACTATGGCTACACCTTC.

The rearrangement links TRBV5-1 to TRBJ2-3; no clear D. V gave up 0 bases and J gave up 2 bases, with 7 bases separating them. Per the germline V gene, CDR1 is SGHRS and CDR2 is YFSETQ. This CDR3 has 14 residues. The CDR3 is CASSLEQITDTQYF. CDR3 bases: TGCGCCAGCAGCTTGGAGCAGATCACAGATACGCAGTATTTT.

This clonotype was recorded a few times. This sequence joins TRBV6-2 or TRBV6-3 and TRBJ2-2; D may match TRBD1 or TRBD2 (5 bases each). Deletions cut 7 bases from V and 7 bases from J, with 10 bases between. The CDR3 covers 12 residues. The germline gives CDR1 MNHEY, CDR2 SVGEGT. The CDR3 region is CASTLGVGELFF. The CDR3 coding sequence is TGTGCCAGCACCCTGGGGGTCGGGGAGCTGTTTTTT.